A single TCR beta chain is shown here with its context. Antigen specificity is unknown. These data originate in a study of radiotherapy plus CTLA-4 blockade in lung cancer. Overall study context: Disease control reached approximately 30%, with objective responses in less than 20%. The study's findings and limits: In blood, tumor-derived TCR clones expanded after radiotherapy plus ipilimumab.

Receiving focal radiation plus CTLA-4 blockade with ipilimumab were patients who had chemo-refractory metastatic non-small-cell lung cancer. Clones were sequenced by immunoSEQ multiplex PCR, and TCRdb holds only the in-frame ones, with some missing. The profile shows about 60,000 clones, around three quarters of them singletons. Germline trimming cut 4 bases from V and 7 bases from J; bases unmatched to any gene: 16. Germline lookup yields CDR1 SGHRS and CDR2 YFSETQ. The CDR3 loop spans 18 amino acids. V and J are TRBV5-1 and TRBJ2-7; 14 bases line up with TRBD2. The specimen comprised peripheral blood, sampled from a patient treated with radiotherapy plus ipilimumab. The receptor comes from a human donor with non-small cell lung cancer whose response to radiotherapy plus ipilimumab could not be evaluated. CDR3 sequence (DNA): TGCGCCAGCAGCAGGCAACCCGGGACTAGCGGGAGCCTTGATGAGCAGTACTTC. This encodes CASSRQPGTSGSLDEQYF.